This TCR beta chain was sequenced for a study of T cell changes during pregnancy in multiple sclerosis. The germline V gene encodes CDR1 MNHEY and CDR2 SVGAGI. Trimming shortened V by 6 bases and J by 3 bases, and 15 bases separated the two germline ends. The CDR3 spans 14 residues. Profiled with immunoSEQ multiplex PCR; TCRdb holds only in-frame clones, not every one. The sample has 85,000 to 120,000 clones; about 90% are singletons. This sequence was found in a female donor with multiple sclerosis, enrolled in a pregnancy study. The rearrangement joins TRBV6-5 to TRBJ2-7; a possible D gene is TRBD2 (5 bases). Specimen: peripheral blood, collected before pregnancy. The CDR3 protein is CASSLGGPRYEQYF. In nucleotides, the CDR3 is TGTGCCAGCAGCTTAGGAGGCCCTCGCTACGAGCAGTACTTC.